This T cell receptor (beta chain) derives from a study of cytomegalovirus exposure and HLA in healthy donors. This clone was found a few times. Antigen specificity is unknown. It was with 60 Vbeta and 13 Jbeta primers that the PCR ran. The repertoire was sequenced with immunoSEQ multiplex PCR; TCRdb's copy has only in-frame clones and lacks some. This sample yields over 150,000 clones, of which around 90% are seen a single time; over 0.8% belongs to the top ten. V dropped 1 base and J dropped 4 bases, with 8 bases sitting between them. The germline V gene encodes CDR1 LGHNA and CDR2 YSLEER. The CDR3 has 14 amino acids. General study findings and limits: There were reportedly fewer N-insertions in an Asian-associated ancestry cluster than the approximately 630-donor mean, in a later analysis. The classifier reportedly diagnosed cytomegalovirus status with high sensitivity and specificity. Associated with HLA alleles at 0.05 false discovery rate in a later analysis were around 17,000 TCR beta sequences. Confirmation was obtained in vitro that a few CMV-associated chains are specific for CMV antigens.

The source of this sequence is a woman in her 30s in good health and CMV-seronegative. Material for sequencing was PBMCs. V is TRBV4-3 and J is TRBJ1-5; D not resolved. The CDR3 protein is CASSQGTGNQPQHF. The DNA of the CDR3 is TGCGCCAGCAGCCAAGGGACGGGGAATCAGCCCCAGCATTTT.